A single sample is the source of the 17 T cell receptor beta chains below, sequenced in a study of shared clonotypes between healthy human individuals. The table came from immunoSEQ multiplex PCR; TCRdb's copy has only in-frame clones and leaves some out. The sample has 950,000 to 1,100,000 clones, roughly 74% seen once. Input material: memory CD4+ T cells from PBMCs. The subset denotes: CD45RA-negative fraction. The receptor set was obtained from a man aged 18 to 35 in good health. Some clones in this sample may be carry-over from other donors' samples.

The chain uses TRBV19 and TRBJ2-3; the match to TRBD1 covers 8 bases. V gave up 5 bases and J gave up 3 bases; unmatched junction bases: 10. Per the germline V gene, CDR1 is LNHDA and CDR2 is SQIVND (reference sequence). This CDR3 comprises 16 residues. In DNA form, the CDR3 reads TGTGCCAGTAGTCCTTGGACAGGGAGGCAAACAGATACGCAGTATTTT. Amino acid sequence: CASSPWTGRQTDTQYF.

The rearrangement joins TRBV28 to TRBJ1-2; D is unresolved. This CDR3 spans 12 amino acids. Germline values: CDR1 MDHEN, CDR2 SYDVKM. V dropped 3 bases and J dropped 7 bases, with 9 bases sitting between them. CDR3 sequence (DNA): TGTGCCAGCAGTTTCCACGGCGCTGGCTACACCTTC. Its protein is CASSFHGAGYTF.

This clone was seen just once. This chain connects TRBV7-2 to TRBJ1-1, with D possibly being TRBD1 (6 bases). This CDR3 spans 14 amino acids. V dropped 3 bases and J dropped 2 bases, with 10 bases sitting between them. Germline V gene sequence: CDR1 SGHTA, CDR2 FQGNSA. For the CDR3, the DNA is TGTGCCAGCAGCTTTTGGACAGCCAACACTGAAGCTTTCTTT. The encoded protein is CASSFWTANTEAFF.

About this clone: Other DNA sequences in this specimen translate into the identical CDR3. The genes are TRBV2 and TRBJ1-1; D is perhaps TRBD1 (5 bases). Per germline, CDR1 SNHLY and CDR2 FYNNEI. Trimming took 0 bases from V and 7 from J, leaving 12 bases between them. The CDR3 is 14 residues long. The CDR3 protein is CASSEALPGVEAFF. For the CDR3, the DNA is TGTGCCAGCAGTGAAGCGCTTCCGGGGGTTGAAGCTTTCTTT. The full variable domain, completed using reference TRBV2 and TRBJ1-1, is EPEVTQTPSHQVTQMGQEVILRCVPISNHLYFYWYRQILGQKVEFLVSFYNNEISEKSEIFDDQFSVERPDGSNFTLKIRSTKLEDSAMYFCASSEALPGVEAFFGQGTRLTVV.

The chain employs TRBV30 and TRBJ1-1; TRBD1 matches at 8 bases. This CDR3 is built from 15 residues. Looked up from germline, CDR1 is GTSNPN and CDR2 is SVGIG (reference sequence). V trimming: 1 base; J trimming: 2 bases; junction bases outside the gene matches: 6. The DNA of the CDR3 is TGTGCCTGGAGTGAACGGGACAGGCCAAACACTGAAGCTTTCTTT. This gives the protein CAWSERDRPNTEAFF.

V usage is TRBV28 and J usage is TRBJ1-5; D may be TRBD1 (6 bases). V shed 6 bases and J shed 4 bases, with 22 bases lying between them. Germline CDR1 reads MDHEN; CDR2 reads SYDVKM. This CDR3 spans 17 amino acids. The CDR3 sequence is CASSSSHLVGGNQPQHF. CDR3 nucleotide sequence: TGTGCCAGCAGCAGTTCCCACCTGGTAGGGGGGAATCAGCCCCAGCATTTT.

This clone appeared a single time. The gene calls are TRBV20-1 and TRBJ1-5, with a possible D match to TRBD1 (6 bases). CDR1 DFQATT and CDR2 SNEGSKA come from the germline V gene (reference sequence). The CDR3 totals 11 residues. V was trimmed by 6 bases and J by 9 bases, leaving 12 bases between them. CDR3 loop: CSAAKGGPQHF. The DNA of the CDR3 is TGCAGTGCGGCTAAAGGGGGGCCCCAGCATTTT.

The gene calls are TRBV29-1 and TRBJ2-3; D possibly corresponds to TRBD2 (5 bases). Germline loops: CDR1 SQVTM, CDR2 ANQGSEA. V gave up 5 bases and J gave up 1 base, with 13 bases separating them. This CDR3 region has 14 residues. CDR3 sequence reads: CSVRGRTGTDTQYF. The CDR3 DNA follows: TGCAGCGTTCGGGGAAGGACTGGCACAGATACGCAGTATTTT.

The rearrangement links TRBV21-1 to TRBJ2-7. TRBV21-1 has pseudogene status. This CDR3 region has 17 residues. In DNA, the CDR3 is TGTGCCAGCAGCAATGGAGCCGCTGTGGGGTGGGAAAACGAGCAGTACTTC. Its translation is CASSNGAAVGWENEQYF.

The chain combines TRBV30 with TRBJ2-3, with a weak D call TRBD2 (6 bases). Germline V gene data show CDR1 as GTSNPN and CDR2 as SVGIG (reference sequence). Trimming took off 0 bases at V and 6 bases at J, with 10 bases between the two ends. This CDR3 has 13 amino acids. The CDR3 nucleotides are TGTGCCTGGAGTGTTGGTGGGGGGGATACGCAGTATTTT. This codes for CAWSVGGGDTQYF.

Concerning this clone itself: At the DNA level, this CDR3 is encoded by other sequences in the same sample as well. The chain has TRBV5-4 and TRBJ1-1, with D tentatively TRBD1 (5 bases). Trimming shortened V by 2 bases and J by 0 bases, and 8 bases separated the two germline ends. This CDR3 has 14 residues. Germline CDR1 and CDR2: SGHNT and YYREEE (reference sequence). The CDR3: CASSLGQMNTEAFF. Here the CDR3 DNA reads TGTGCCAGCAGCTTAGGACAAATGAACACTGAAGCTTTCTTT.

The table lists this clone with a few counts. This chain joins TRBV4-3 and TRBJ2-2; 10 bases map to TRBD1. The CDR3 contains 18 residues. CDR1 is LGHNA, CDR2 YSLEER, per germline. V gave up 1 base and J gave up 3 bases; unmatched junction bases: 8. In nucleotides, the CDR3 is TGCGCCAGCAGCCAAGCCTCCTTGACAGGGGGCTACACCGGGGAGCTGTTTTTT. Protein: CASSQASLTGGYTGELFF.

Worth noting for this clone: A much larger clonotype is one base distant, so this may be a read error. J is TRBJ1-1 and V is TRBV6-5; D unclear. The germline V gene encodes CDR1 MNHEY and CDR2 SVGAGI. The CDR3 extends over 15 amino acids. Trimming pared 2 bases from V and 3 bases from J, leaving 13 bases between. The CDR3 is CASSYNRSGDTEAFF. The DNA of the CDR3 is TGTGCCAGCAGTTACAATAGGAGTGGAGACACTGAAGCTTTCTTT.

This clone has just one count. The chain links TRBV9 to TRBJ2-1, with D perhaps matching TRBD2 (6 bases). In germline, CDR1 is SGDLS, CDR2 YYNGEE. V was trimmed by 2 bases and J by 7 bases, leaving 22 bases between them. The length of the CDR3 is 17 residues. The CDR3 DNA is TGTGCCAGCAGCGTTGCCCCCAACATCGGGACTCAGAATGAGCAGTTCTTC. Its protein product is CASSVAPNIGTQNEQFF.

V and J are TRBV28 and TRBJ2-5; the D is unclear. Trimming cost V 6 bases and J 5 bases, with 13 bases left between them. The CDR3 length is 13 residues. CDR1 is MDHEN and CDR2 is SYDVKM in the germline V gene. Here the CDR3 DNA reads TGTGCCAGCAGCCTATCGTATTGGGAGACCCAGTACTTC. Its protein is CASSLSYWETQYF.

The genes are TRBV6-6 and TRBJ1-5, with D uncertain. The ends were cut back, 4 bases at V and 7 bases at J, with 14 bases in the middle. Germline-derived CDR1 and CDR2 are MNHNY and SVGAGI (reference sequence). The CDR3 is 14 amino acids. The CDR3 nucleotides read TGTGCCAGCAGTTTAAGACTCCGTGGGCAGCCCCAGCATTTT. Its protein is CASSLRLRGQPQHF.

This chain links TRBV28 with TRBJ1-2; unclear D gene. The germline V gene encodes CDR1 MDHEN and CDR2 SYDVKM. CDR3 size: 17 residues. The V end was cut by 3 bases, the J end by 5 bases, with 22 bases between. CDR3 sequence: CASSFRQANSNGYGYTF. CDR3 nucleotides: TGTGCCAGCAGTTTTAGGCAGGCCAATTCGAATGGATATGGCTACACCTTC.